This TCR beta chain appears in the sequencing data of a study of shared clonotypes between healthy human individuals. Clones were read by immunoSEQ multiplex PCR, and TCRdb kept only the in-frame ones, dropping some. The repertoire holds millions of clones, with over 85% as singletons. The CD4+ fraction was divided into a CD45RA+ naive subset and a CD45RA-negative memory subset. The V and J ends lost 7 bases and 1 base respectively, with 10 bases between them. CDR1 and CDR2 from the germline V gene are MNHNS and SASEGT. The CDR3 loop spans 14 amino acids. The source material was naive CD4+ T cells sorted from blood. Regarding subset: CD45RA+ positively selected. The rearrangement joins TRBV6-1 to TRBJ2-2; D is uncertain. The sequence was collected from a man aged 18-30 years in good health. The CDR3 bases are TGTGCCAGCACTGGGTTCGGGAACACCGGGGAGCTGTTTTTT. It codes for CASTGFGNTGELFF.